Detailed here is one T cell receptor (beta chain). Its antigen is still unknown. At one end, the junction sequence differs from germline, possibly due to a read error. These data originate in a study of T cells in Graves' hyperthyroidism and ophthalmopathy. Study results and caveats: Clonotypes that were expanded in thyroid above 0.001 mostly appeared in blood too. Patients with ophthalmopathy were separated from those with stable hyperthyroidism by a 13 V-J model.

Amplified regions were TCR beta CDR3 sequences from RNA transcripts. RT-PCR in the first round (using the HTBI primer set) targeted the TCR CDR3. TCRdb itself ran the multiplex PCR reads through MiXCR, one entry per CDR3 protein. The table shows 550,000 to 700,000 distinct CDR3 sequences, with just over 45% occurring only once. The CDR3 has 15 amino acids. CDR1 and CDR2 from the germline V gene are ENHRY and SYGVKD. This clonotype was sampled from an adult woman with Graves' disease, either hyperthyroidism or ophthalmopathy (not recorded which). The chain couples TRBV10-3 to TRBJ1-5; D uncertain. The sequencing sample was made of peripheral blood or thyroid tissue (not recorded which). This chain's CDR3 is CASSPSTHSNQPQHF. The CDR3 coding sequence is TGTGCCAGCAGTCCCTCGACTCATAGCAATCAGCCCCAGCATTTT.